This T cell receptor beta chain originates from a study (TCRdb year 2017). About the investigation overall: Human CD8+ TCR repertoires recognizing immunodominant viral antigens were characterized by means of sequence and structural analyses. Here is what the overall study found, with its caveats: According to the report, the CD8+ TCR repertoires were highly diverse, and those specific to different immunodominant viral antigens were distinct from each other.

Including the terminal cysteine and phenylalanine, the CDR3 comprises 13 residues. CDR3 DNA is the only sequence kept; it has 39 bases, read in frame from the first base. As encoded in the germline V gene (reference sequence), CDR1 is LNHDA while CDR2 is SQIVND. Instrument on record: Illumina HiSeq 2500. TCRdb cleaned the public reads at Q25 with fastp, built clones with MiXCR and kept in-frame beta chains. Rows with a matching CDR3 protein are joined into one entry that keeps the most common DNA and genes. The sample data list 900 to 1,400 distinct CDR3 sequences, and 41% of these were observed just once. Approximately 65% of the sample goes to the ten largest clones. In regard to this clonotype: Its antigen is currently not known. An end of the junction differs from the germline gene, which may be a read error.

The sequence was collected from a male donor. The rearrangement combines TRBV19 with TRBJ2-7; confidence is insufficient to name the D gene. The sample taken for sequencing was CD8+ T cells (not recorded whether cultured). The base sequence is TGTGACAGTAGTATCAACGCAGGCTACGAGAAGCACTTC. Translated, this is CDSSINAGYEKHF.